The present TCR beta chain was sequenced within a study of cytomegalovirus exposure and HLA in healthy donors. About this clone itself: At one end, the junction sequence differs from germline, possibly due to a read error.

60 Vbeta and 13 Jbeta primers were used in PCR. Measured with immunoSEQ multiplex PCR; TCRdb has only the in-frame clones, and not every one. The table has over 150,000 clones, about three quarters seen once. Germline V lookup: CDR1 SGHVS, CDR2 FNYEAQ. CDR3 size: 19 residues. The material sequenced was PBMCs. The clonotype comes from a woman aged 50 to 60 in good health and CMV-seropositive. The chain joins TRBV7-6 to TRBJ2-6, with D perhaps matching TRBD1 (5 bases). This chain's CDR3 is CASSLVPPGLVAGANGLTF. CDR3 nucleotide sequence: TGTGCCAGCAGCTTAGTCCCGCCAGGCTTGGTCGCTGGGGCCAACGGCCTGACTTTC.